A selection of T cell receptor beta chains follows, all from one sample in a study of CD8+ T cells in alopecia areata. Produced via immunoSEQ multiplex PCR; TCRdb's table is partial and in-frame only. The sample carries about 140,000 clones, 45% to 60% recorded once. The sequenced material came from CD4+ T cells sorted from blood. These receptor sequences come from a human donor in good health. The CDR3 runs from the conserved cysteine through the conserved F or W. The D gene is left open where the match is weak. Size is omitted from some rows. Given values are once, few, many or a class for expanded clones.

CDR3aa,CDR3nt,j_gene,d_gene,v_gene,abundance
CSVTRNEQYF,TGCAGCGTTACCCGGAACGAGCAGTACTTC,TRBJ2-7,NA,TRBV29-1,NA
CAWSVWGSKNTEAFF,TGTGCCTGGAGTGTATGGGGCAGCAAAAACACTGAAGCTTTCTTT,TRBJ1-1,NA,TRBV30,NA
CASSYKRAETQYF,TGTGCCAGCAGTTATAAGCGAGCGGAGACCCAGTACTTC,TRBJ2-5,NA,TRBV6-5,NA
CASSFGDTEAFF,TGTGCCAGCAGTTTCGGGGACACTGAAGCTTTCTTT,TRBJ1-1,NA,TRBV6-5,NA
CASSLGQGAPGANVLTF,TGCGCCAGCAGCCTGGGACAGGGGGCGCCTGGGGCCAACGTCCTGACTTTC,TRBJ2-6,TRBD1,TRBV5-1,NA
CAWRRSSYEQYF,TGTGCCTGGAGGAGGAGCTCCTACGAGCAGTACTTC,TRBJ2-7,NA,TRBV30,NA
CASTNQETQYF,TGCGCCAGCACCAACCAAGAGACCCAGTACTTC,TRBJ2-5,NA,TRBV5-1,few
CSAEVAGGANVLTF,TGCAGCGCCGAAGTAGCAGGTGGGGCCAACGTCCTGACTTTC,TRBJ2-6,NA,TRBV29-1,NA
CASSSTGEGMNTEAFF,TGTGCCAGCAGCTCAACAGGGGAGGGAATGAACACTGAAGCTTTCTTT,TRBJ1-1,TRBD1,TRBV5-6,once
CATSRDRRGLNTGELFF,TGTGCCACCAGCAGAGACCGCCGGGGGTTAAACACCGGGGAGCTGTTTTTT,TRBJ2-2,NA,TRBV15,NA
CASSYSLTLFYGYTF,TGTGCCAGCAGTTACTCGTTAACGTTATTTTATGGCTACACCTTC,TRBJ1-2,NA,TRBV6-5,NA
CASSPRGGDVNEQFF,TGTGCCAGCAGCCCGCGCGGGGGTGACGTTAATGAGCAGTTCTTC,TRBJ2-1,TRBD2,TRBV7-3,NA
CASSSWDFREGYTF,TGTGCCAGCAGTTCGTGGGACTTCAGGGAAGGCTACACCTTC,TRBJ1-2,NA,TRBV27,NA
CSVGASSYEQYF,TGCAGCGTTGGTGCGAGCTCCTACGAGCAGTACTTC,TRBJ2-7,NA,TRBV29-1,NA
CAWSVSAARAIQYF,TGTGCCTGGAGTGTATCGGCTGCCCGAGCCATTCAGTACTTC,TRBJ2-4,NA,TRBV30,once
CASSCAGLGCGPGETQYF,TGTGCCAGCAGCTGTGCGGGACTAGGGTGCGGACCAGGAGAGACCCAGTACTTC,TRBJ2-5,TRBD2,TRBV7-6,NA